The rows below give T cell receptor beta chains drawn from one sample of a study of identical twins. In TCRdb, the 5' RACE reads were re-called with MiXCR into one record per CDR3 protein. The top ten hold approximately 5.1% of the sample, which has about 200,000 distinct CDR3 sequences, approximately 9% seen once. Sequencing input: memory (CD45RO+) T cells sorted from blood. The origin of the receptors is a woman under 30 in good health. Both conserved end residues are part of each CDR3. D genes are given only for firm matches. Clone sizes are given selectively: once, few, many, or a class where the clone is expanded.

>few|TRBJ2-7|TRBD1|TRBV7-2
TGTGCCAGCAGCTTACAGGGGGTTTCCGAGCAGTACTTC
CASSLQGVSEQYF
>-|TRBJ2-1|TRBD1|TRBV20-1
TGCAGTGCTAGAACCTATTTCGACAGGGATGAGCAGTTCTTC
CSARTYFDRDEQFF
>many|TRBJ2-7|TRBD1|TRBV27
TGTGCCAGCAGTCCCCGACAGGGCTACGAGCAGTACTTC
CASSPRQGYEQYF
>few|TRBJ2-3|TRBD1|TRBV29-1
TGCAGCGTTGCATACAGGGGGATAACAGATACGCAGTATTTT
CSVAYRGITDTQYF
>few|TRBJ2-1|TRBD1|TRBV20-1
TGCAGTGCAGATGGACAGGGCGTCTCCTACAATGAGCAGTTCTTC
CSADGQGVSYNEQFF
>-|TRBJ1-1|-|TRBV20-1
TGCAGTGCTAGTTTAAGTGAGAACACTGAAGCTTTCTTT
CSASLSENTEAFF
>-|TRBJ2-3|-|TRBV7-9
TGTGCCAGCAGCTTTTTACAGATCACAGATACGCAGTATTTT
CASSFLQITDTQYF
>-|TRBJ1-6|-|TRBV18
TGTGCCAGCTCACCGTGGGTGGCGGATAATTCACCCCTCCACTTT
CASSPWVADNSPLHF
>few|TRBJ2-1|-|TRBV6-1
TGTGCCAGCAGTGAGCTAATGGGGACCCACAATGAGCAGTTCTTC
CASSELMGTHNEQFF
>-|TRBJ1-6|-|TRBV9
TGTGCCAGCAGCGTGGGGACGTTAAATTCACCCCTCCACTTT
CASSVGTLNSPLHF
>few|TRBJ1-6|-|TRBV12-3/TRBV12-4
TGTGCCAGCAGTTCTCGTCAGGCGAGCTCCTATAATTCACCCCTCCACTTT
CASSSRQASSYNSPLHF
>many|TRBJ1-4|-|TRBV4-2
TGTGCCAGCAGCCAAGATCTGGGCCACAGTGGTAATGAAAAACTGTTTTTT
CASSQDLGHSGNEKLFF
>-|TRBJ2-5|TRBD2|TRBV6-5
TGTGCCAGCAGTTACTGGAGCGGGAGGTACCAAGAGACCCAGTACTTC
CASSYWSGRYQETQYF
>few|TRBJ2-2|-|TRBV7-2
TGTGCCAGCAGCCTATTTGGCATAGGGGAGCTGTTTTTT
CASSLFGIGELFF
>few|TRBJ2-5|TRBD2|TRBV5-1
TGCGCCAGCAGCTTGTTCCTAGCGGGAGAAGAGACCCAGTACTTC
CASSLFLAGEETQYF